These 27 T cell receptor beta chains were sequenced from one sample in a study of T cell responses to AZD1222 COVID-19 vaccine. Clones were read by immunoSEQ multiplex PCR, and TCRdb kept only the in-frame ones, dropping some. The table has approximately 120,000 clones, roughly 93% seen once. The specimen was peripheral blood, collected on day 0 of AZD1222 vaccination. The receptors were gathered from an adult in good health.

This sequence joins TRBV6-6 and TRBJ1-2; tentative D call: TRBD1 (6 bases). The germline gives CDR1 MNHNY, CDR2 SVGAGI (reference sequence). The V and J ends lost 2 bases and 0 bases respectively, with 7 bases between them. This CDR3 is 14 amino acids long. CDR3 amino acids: CASSYEGANYGYTF. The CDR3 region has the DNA TGTGCCAGCAGTTACGAGGGGGCTAACTATGGCTACACCTTC.

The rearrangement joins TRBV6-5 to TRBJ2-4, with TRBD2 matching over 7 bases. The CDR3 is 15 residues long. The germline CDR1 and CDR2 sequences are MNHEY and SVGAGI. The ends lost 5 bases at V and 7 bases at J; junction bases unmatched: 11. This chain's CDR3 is CASSRGLDSGNIQYF. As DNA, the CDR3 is TGTGCCAGCAGTCGAGGACTAGATAGCGGGAACATTCAGTACTTC.

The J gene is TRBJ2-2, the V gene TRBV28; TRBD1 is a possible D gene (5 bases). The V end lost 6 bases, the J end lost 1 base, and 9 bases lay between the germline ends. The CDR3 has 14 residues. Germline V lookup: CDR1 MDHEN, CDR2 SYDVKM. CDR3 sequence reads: CASRLTVNTGELFF. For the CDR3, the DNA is TGTGCCAGCAGGTTGACAGTGAACACCGGGGAGCTGTTTTTT. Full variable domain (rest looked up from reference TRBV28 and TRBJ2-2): DVKVTQSSRYLVKRTGEKVFLECVQDMDHENMFWYRQDPGLGLRLIYFSYDVKMKEKGDIPEGYSVSREKKERFSLILESASTNQTSMYLCASRLTVNTGELFFGEGSRLTVL.

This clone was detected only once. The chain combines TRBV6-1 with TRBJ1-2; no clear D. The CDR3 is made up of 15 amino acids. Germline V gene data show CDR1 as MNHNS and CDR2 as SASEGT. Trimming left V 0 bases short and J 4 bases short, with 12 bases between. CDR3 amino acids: CASSEARGPLYGYTF. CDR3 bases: TGTGCCAGCAGTGAAGCGCGAGGTCCACTCTATGGCTACACCTTC.

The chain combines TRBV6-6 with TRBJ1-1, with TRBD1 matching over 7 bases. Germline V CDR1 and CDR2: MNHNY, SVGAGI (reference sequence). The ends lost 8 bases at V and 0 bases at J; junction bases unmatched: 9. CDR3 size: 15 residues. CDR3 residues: CASWRDSVVNTEAFF. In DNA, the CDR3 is TGTGCCAGCTGGCGGGACAGCGTTGTGAACACTGAAGCTTTCTTT.

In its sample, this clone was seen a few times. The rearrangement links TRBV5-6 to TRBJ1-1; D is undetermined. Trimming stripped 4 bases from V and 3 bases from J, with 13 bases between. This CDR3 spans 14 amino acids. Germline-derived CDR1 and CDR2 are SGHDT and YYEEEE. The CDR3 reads CASSPWPADTEAFF. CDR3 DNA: TGTGCCAGCAGCCCTTGGCCCGCAGACACTGAAGCTTTCTTT.

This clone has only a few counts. CDR3 sequence (DNA): TGTGCCAGTAGTCCGCGACAGGGCGGCGAGCAGTACTTC. Translation: CASSPRQGGEQYF. This chain links TRBV19 with TRBJ2-7; TRBD1 matches at 7 bases. The CDR3 is made up of 13 amino acids. Germline V lookup: CDR1 LNHDA, CDR2 SQIVND (reference sequence). Unmatched junction bases numbered 7, after V lost 5 bases and J lost 6 bases.

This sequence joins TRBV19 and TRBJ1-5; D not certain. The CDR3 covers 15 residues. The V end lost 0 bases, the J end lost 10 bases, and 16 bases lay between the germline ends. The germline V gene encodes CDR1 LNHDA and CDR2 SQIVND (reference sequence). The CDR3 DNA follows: TGTGCCAGTAGTATAGAAGCGGGTGCTCTTAAACCCCAGCATTTT. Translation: CASSIEAGALKPQHF.

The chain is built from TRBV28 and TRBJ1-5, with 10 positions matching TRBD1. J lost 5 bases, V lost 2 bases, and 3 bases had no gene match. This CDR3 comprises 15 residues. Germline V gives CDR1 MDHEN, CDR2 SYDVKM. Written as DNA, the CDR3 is TGTGCCAGCAGTTTAGGGACAGGGGTCCATCAGCCCCAGCATTTT. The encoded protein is CASSLGTGVHQPQHF.

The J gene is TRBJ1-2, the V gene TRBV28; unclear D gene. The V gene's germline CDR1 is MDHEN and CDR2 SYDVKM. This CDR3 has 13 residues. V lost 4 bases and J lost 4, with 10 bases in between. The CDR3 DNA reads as TGTGCCAGCAGTTCAGGACGGCTCTATGGCTACACCTTC. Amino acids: CASSSGRLYGYTF.

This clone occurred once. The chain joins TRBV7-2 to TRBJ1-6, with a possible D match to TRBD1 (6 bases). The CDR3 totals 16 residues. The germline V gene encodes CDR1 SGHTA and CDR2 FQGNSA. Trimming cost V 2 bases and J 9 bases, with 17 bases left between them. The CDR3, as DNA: TGTGCCAGCAGCTTAAACAGAGCTTTAGGGGGTTCACCCCTCCACTTT. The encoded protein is CASSLNRALGGSPLHF.

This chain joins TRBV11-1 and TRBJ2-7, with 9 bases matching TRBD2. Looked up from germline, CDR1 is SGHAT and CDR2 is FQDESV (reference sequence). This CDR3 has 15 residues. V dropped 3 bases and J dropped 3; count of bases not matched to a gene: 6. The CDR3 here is CASSFGLAGNYEQYF. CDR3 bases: TGTGCCAGCAGCTTTGGTCTAGCGGGAAACTACGAGCAGTACTTC. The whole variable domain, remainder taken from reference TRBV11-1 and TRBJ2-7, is EAEVAQSPRYKITEKSQAVAFWCDPISGHATLYWYRQILGQGPELLVQFQDESVVDDSQLPKDRFSAERLKGVDSTLKIQPAELGDSAMYLCASSFGLAGNYEQYFGPGTRLTVT.

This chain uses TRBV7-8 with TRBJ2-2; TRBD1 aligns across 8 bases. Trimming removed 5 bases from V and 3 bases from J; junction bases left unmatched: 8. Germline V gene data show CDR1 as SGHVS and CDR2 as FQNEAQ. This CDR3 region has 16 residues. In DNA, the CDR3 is TGTGCCAGCAGCCCTAGTATGGGACAGGACACCGGGGAGCTGTTTTTT. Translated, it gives CASSPSMGQDTGELFF.

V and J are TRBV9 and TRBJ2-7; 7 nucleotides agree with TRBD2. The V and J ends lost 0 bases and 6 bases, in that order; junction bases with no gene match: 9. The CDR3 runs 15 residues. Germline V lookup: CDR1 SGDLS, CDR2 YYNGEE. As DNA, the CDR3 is TGTGCCAGCAGCGTAGGAGGTGGGAGGGCGGGCGAGCAGTACTTC. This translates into CASSVGGGRAGEQYF.

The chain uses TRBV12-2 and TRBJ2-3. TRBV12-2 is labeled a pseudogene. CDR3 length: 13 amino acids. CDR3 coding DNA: TGTGCAAGTCGCTTGGGATCGACAGATACGCAGTATTTT. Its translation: CASRLGSTDTQYF.

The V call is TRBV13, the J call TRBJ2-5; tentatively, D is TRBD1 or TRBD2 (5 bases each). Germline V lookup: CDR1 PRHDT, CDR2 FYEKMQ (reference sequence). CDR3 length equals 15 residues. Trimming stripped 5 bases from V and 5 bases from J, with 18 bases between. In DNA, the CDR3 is TGTGCCAGCAGCACTCAGGGCGGTGGGGAGGAGACCCAGTACTTC. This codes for CASSTQGGGEETQYF.

CDR3 nucleotide sequence: TGTGCCAGCAGCCAAGAAGGTCCCGGTGGCTACACCTTC. This codes for CASSQEGPGGYTF. The chain is built from TRBV3-1 (or the pseudogene TRBV3-2) and TRBJ1-2; D unclear. The CDR3 spans 13 residues. Between the trimmed V and J ends, which lost 0 bases and 7 bases, there was a span of 9 bases. CDR1 and CDR2 (germline): LGHDT, YNNKEL (reference sequence).

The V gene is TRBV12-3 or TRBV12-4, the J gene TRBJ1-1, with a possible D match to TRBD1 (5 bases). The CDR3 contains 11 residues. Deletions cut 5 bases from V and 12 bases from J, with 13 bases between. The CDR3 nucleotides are TGTGCCAGCAGTCCCGGGACGGTACCTTTCTTT. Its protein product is CASSPGTVPFF.

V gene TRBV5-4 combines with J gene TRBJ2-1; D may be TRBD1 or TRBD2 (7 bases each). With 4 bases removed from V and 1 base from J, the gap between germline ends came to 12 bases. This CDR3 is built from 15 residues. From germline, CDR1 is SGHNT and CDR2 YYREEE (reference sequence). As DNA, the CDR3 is TGTGCCAGCAGCCCCAGGGGGGGATCCTACAATGAGCAGTTCTTC. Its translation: CASSPRGGSYNEQFF.

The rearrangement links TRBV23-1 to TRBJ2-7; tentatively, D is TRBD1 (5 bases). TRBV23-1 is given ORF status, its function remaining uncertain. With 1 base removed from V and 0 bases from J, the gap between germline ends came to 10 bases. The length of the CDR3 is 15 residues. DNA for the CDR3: TGCGCCAGCAGTCAATTCAGGGTAAGCTCCTACGAGCAGTACTTC. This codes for CASSQFRVSSYEQYF.

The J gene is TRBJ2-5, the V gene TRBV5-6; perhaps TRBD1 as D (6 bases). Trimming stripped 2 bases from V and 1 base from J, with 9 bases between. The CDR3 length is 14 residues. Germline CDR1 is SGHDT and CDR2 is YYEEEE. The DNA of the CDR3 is TGTGCCAGCAGCTTAAGGGGGACCCAAGAGACCCAGTACTTC. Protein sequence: CASSLRGTQETQYF.

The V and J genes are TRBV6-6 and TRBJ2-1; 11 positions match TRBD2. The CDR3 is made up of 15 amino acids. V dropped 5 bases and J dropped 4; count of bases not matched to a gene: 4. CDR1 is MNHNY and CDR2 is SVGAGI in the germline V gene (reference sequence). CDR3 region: CASSRSGRGYNEQFF. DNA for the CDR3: TGTGCCAGCAGTCGTAGCGGGAGGGGATACAATGAGCAGTTCTTC.

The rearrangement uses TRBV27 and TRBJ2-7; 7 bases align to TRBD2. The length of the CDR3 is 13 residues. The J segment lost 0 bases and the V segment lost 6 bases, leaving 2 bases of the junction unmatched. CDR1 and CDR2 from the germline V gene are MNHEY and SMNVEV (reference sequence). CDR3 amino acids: CASRGGDSYEQYF. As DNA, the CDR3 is TGTGCCAGCAGGGGGGGGGACTCCTACGAGCAGTACTTC.

CDR3 sequence (DNA): TGTGCCAGCAAGAAAGTCCAGAACACTGAAGCTTTCTTT. Its protein product is CASKKVQNTEAFF. The chain has TRBV6-5 and TRBJ1-1; no reliable D call. This CDR3 has 13 residues. The V end lost 7 bases, the J end lost 1 base, and 10 bases lay between the germline ends. Per germline, CDR1 MNHEY and CDR2 SVGAGI.

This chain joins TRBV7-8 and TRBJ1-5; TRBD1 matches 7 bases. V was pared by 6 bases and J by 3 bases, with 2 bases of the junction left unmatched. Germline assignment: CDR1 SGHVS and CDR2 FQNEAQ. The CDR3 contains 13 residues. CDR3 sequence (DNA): TGTGCCAGCAGGGGACAGAACAATCAGCCCCAGCATTTT. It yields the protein CASRGQNNQPQHF.

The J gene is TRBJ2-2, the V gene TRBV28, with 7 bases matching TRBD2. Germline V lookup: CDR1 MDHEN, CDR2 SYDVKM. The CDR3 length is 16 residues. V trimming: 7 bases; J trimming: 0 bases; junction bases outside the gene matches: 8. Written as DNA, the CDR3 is TGTGCCAGCATTACTAGCGCAAGCCCGAACACCGGGGAGCTGTTTTTT. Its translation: CASITSASPNTGELFF.

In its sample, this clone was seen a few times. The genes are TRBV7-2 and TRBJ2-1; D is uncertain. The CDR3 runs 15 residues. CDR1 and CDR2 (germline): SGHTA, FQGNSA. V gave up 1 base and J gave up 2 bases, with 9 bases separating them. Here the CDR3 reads CASSLERSPYNEQFF. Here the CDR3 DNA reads TGTGCCAGCAGCTTAGAACGGAGTCCCTACAATGAGCAGTTCTTC.